Below, 25 T cell receptor beta chains from the same sample are listed, as sequenced in a study of T cells in Graves' hyperthyroidism and ophthalmopathy. Amplification targeted TCR beta CDR3 regions from RNA transcripts. First-round RT-PCR targeting the TCR CDR3 was performed with the HTBI primer set. From the multiplex PCR reads, TCRdb called clonotypes with MiXCR, one entry per CDR3 protein. The sample holds a few hundred thousand distinct CDR3 sequences, about 43% seen once. Sequencing used peripheral blood or thyroid tissue (not recorded which). The receptors shown here come from a woman aged 18 to 35 with Graves' hyperthyroidism.

This clonotype has at least ten counts. V is TRBV7-3 and J is TRBJ1-2, with 9 bases that match TRBD1. Germline V gives CDR1 SGHTA, CDR2 FQGTGA. The CDR3 is made up of 13 amino acids. With V trimmed by 4 bases and J by 7 bases, 4 bases remained unmatched. The CDR3 DNA reads TGTGCCAGCAGCTACACAGGGGGCGCTGGCTACACCTTC. Translated, it gives CASSYTGGAGYTF.

The gene calls are TRBV10-3 and TRBJ2-5; maybe TRBD1 (8 bases). V lost 0 bases and J lost 5, with 31 bases in between. The CDR3 has 21 residues. Per germline, CDR1 ENHRY and CDR2 SYGVKD. This CDR3 reads CAISESASSQVPDREGETQYF. In DNA, the CDR3 is TGTGCCATCAGTGAGTCCGCCAGCAGCCAAGTCCCGGACAGGGAGGGGGAGACCCAGTACTTC.

The V call is TRBV29-1, the J call TRBJ1-3; D not resolved. Germline lookup yields CDR1 SQVTM and CDR2 ANQGSEA. The CDR3 contains 15 residues. V was cut by 8 bases and J by 0 bases, with 17 bases left in between. The CDR3 DNA sequence: TGCAGCTCGATAACCGACATTACCTCTGGAAACACCATATATTTT. Residues: CSSITDITSGNTIYF.

This clonotype was seen repeatedly, ten times or more. The chain uses TRBV7-8 and TRBJ2-7; D may be TRBD2 (6 bases). The V end was cut by 5 bases, the J end by 6 bases, with 14 bases between. The CDR3 sequence is 13 residues long. Germline V gives CDR1 SGHVS, CDR2 FQNEAQ. The CDR3 DNA reads as TGTGCCAGCAGCCTACGGGAGCGTGGCGAGCAGTACTTC. It encodes CASSLRERGEQYF.

For this clonotype: The junction differs from germline at one of its ends, possibly a read error. The gene calls are TRBV2 and TRBJ2-7; 7 nucleotides match TRBD2. Germline CDR1 SNHLY, CDR2 FYNNEI. The CDR3 contains 12 residues. The CDR3 coding sequence is TGTGCCAGCAGTGAAAGGTGGGGGGGAAATTGCTTC. Amino acids: CASSERWGGNCF.

The J gene is TRBJ1-1, the V gene TRBV12-3 or TRBV12-4; 9 positions agree with TRBD1. The CDR3 extends over 15 amino acids. With 10 bases clipped from V and 5 bases from J, the junction kept 14 bases outside the gene matches. The chain's CDR3 is CATYGDRDRRTEAFF. CDR3 sequence (DNA): TGTGCCACTTACGGGGACAGGGACAGGAGGACTGAAGCTTTCTTT.

The rearrangement joins TRBV19 to TRBJ2-1; no firm D call. The germline V and J ends were trimmed by 4 bases and 2 bases, with 15 bases remaining between them. Germline-derived CDR1 and CDR2 are LNHDA and SQIVND (reference sequence). The CDR3 is 16 amino acids. The CDR3 here is CASSTLMGWTYNEQFF. The CDR3 nucleotides read TGTGCCAGTAGTACGCTGATGGGCTGGACCTACAATGAGCAGTTCTTC.

This clonotype showed up just once. V and J are TRBV11-2 and TRBJ1-2, with 10 positions matching TRBD1. The CDR3 is 14 residues long. Germline CDR1 reads SGHAT; CDR2 reads FQNNGV. Trimming took 4 bases from V and 10 from J; bases not matched to a gene: 9. CDR3 sequence: CASSSHSGQGPYTF. The CDR3 coding sequence is TGTGCCAGCAGCTCACATTCGGGACAGGGGCCCTACACCTTC.

The chain recombines TRBV20-1 with TRBJ2-7; 13 bases fit TRBD2. Germline CDR1 is DFQATT and CDR2 is SNEGSKA (reference sequence). The V and J ends lost 6 bases and 7 bases, in that order; junction bases with no gene match: 9. The CDR3 sequence is 14 residues long. CDR3 amino acids: CSAPLAGGMYEQYF. The CDR3 region has the DNA TGCAGTGCACCACTAGCGGGAGGGATGTATGAGCAGTACTTC.

This clonotype was counted ten times or more. The V gene is TRBV12-3 or TRBV12-4, the J gene TRBJ1-1; possibly TRBD1 for D (6 bases). The V gene lost 6 bases and the J gene lost 3 bases, with 11 bases spanning the gap. The CDR3 has 13 residues. The CDR3 is CASRPPGDTEAFF. The CDR3 DNA follows: TGTGCCAGCAGGCCCCCAGGGGACACTGAAGCTTTCTTT.

The genes are TRBV10-3 and TRBJ2-7; 10 bases match TRBD2. Germline loops: CDR1 ENHRY, CDR2 SYGVKD. V trimming: 3 bases; J trimming: 7 bases; junction bases outside the gene matches: 21. The length of the CDR3 is 19 residues. As DNA, the CDR3 is TGTGCCATCAGTGACTATAGCGGGACGGGGGGACTAGCGACTTGGGAGCAGTACTTC. Protein: CAISDYSGTGGLATWEQYF.

This clonotype was counted ten times or more. The chain has TRBV7-6 and TRBJ2-2; 12 bases agree with TRBD2. This CDR3 is built from 16 residues. V dropped 5 bases and J dropped 0; count of bases not matched to a gene: 1. The germline V gene has CDR1 SGHVS and CDR2 FNYEAQ. CDR3 coding DNA: TGTGCCAGCAGCCGGACTAGCGGGACGAACACCGGGGAGCTGTTTTTT. Translated: CASSRTSGTNTGELFF.

Many counts were recorded for this clonotype. The V gene is TRBV7-2, the J gene TRBJ1-1; D might be TRBD1 (5 bases). V shed 2 bases and J shed 0 bases, with 13 bases lying between them. CDR3 length: 16 amino acids. Germline V gene sequence: CDR1 SGHTA, CDR2 FQGNSA. The CDR3 sequence: CASSLTRGGMNTEAFF. CDR3 sequence (DNA): TGTGCCAGCAGCTTAACTAGGGGTGGAATGAACACTGAAGCTTTCTTT.

The rearrangement links TRBV7-6 to TRBJ1-2; 7 nucleotides align to TRBD1. The CDR3 loop spans 14 amino acids. After removal of 5 bases from V and 6 bases from J, the junction contained 9 bases not matched to a gene. CDR1 and CDR2 from the germline V gene are SGHVS and FNYEAQ. DNA for the CDR3: TGTGCCAGCAGCAAAACCGGGACAGCCGATGGCTACACCTTC. Encoded protein: CASSKTGTADGYTF. The full variable domain, completed using reference TRBV7-6 and TRBJ1-2, is GAGVSQSPRYKVTKRGQDVALRCDPISGHVSLYWYRQALGQGPEFLTYFNYEAQQDKSGLPNDRFSAERPEGSISTLTIQRTEQRDSAMYRCASSKTGTADGYTFGSGTRLTVV.

This clonotype was observed at least ten times. V gene TRBV5-1 combines with J gene TRBJ2-7; D might be TRBD1 or TRBD2, each matching 5 bases. CDR1 is SGHRS and CDR2 is YFSETQ in the germline V gene. The ends were cut back, 4 bases at V and 6 bases at J, with 14 bases in the middle. The CDR3 length is 13 residues. The DNA of the CDR3 is TGCGCCAGCAGCCCCTGGCTTGGGGGCGAGCAGTACTTC. Residues: CASSPWLGGEQYF.

There are many counts of this clonotype. The chain carries TRBV5-6 and TRBJ1-2; D unclear. Looked up from germline, CDR1 is SGHDT and CDR2 is YYEEEE. The CDR3 has 11 amino acids. The germline V and J ends were trimmed by 4 bases and 7 bases, with 8 bases remaining between them. In nucleotides, the CDR3 is TGTGCCAGCAGCCAATGGGGTGGCTACACCTTC. Translation: CASSQWGGYTF.

A note on this clonotype: Being one base from a much bigger clone, this may be a read error. This chain uses TRBV7-2 with TRBJ1-2; 11 bases are shared with TRBD1. The CDR3 contains 15 residues. Germline lookup yields CDR1 SGHTA and CDR2 FQGNSA. With 1 base clipped from V and 7 bases from J, the junction kept 5 bases outside the gene matches. The CDR3 is CASSLVRTGGRGYTF. Here the CDR3 DNA reads TGTGCCAGCAGCTTAGTCCGGACAGGGGGCCGTGGCTACACCTTC.

V usage is TRBV6-1 and J usage is TRBJ2-7, with D perhaps TRBD1 (6 bases). Per germline, CDR1 MNHNS and CDR2 SASEGT. V lost 6 bases and J 5 bases, leaving 17 bases between the germline ends. The CDR3 contains 14 residues. The CDR3 coding sequence is TGTGCCAGCAGCGTATCCGCAGGGGTCAACGAGCAGTACTTC. Translation gives CASSVSAGVNEQYF.

This clonotype was seen ten or more times. The chain combines TRBV5-1 with TRBJ1-3, with D tentatively TRBD1 (5 bases). The germline CDR1 and CDR2 sequences are SGHRS and YFSETQ. The CDR3 extends over 16 amino acids. V lost 1 base to trimming and J lost 0 bases, with 11 bases between them. In DNA form, the CDR3 reads TGCGCCAGCAGCTTGATTGACAGTCTCTCTGGAAACACCATATATTTT. Translation gives CASSLIDSLSGNTIYF. The entire variable domain, with the rest obtained from reference TRBV5-1 and TRBJ1-3, is as follows: KAGVTQTPRYLIKTRGQQVTLSCSPISGHRSVSWYQQTPGQGLQFLFEYFSETQRNKGNFPGRFSGRQFSNSRSEMNVSTLELGDSALYLCASSLIDSLSGNTIYFGEGSWLTVV.

About this clonotype: The conserved final phenylalanine or tryptophan is absent from the CDR3, which likely points to a read error. The DNA is left out, because the CDR3 cannot be placed on it with certainty; the CDR3 is given as TCRdb lists it. This rearrangement joins TRBV2 to TRBJ2-5; TRBD1 is the table's D call and was not checked against the DNA. The CDR3 length is 14 residues, termini included. From germline, CDR1 is SNHLY and CDR2 FYNNEI. The CDR3 here is CASSGERGGYTFGS.

This clonotype was detected only a few times. The genes are TRBV7-8 and TRBJ1-2, with TRBD1 identical over 11 bases. The CDR3 spans 15 residues. Germline V gene data show CDR1 as SGHVS and CDR2 as FQNEAQ. V was clipped by 1 base and J by 6 bases; unmatched bases: 4. Here the CDR3 reads CASSLEGTGGHGYTF. The DNA for the CDR3 is TGTGCCAGCAGCTTAGAGGGGACAGGGGGTCATGGCTACACCTTC.

The chain has TRBV25-1 and TRBJ1-2, with a possible D match to TRBD1 (5 bases). CDR3 size: 13 residues. Trimming left V 0 bases short and J 8 bases short, with 10 bases between. Germline CDR1 reads MGHDK; CDR2 reads SYGVNS. CDR3 DNA: TGTGCCAGCAGTGAATATGGGCGACAGGGCTACACCTTC. It encodes CASSEYGRQGYTF.

This clonotype was picked up many times. The V and J genes are TRBV25-1 and TRBJ2-7, with a possible D match to TRBD2 (5 bases). V lost 4 bases to trimming and J lost 4 bases, with 11 bases between them. This CDR3 spans 13 amino acids. The germline gives CDR1 MGHDK, CDR2 SYGVNS. The CDR3 DNA reads TGTGCCAGCAGTGCGGTCGGGAAGTACGAGCAGTACTTC. Its protein product is CASSAVGKYEQYF.

Concerning this clonotype: The DNA is left out, because the CDR3 cannot be placed on it with certainty; the CDR3 is given as TCRdb lists it. This chain joins TRBV7-9 and TRBJ1-2; the table's D call, TRBD1, has no DNA check behind it. The CDR3 comprises 16 residues, both ends counted. The germline V gene encodes CDR1 SEHNR and CDR2 FQNEAQ (reference sequence). The CDR3 loop reads CASSFTGAGAFFGYTF.

Ten or more counts support this clonotype. This chain connects TRBV29-1 to TRBJ1-1; 8 bases line up with TRBD1. V lost 7 bases to trimming and J lost 1 base; unmatched junction nucleotides: 5. Per germline, CDR1 SQVTM and CDR2 ANQGSEA. This CDR3 has 13 residues. The CDR3 coding sequence is TGCAGCGCCGCAGGGGGCGAGAACACTGAAGCTTTCTTT. It encodes CSAAGGENTEAFF. The whole variable domain, remainder taken from reference TRBV29-1 and TRBJ1-1, is SAVISQKPSRDICQRGTSLTIQCQVDSQVTMMFWYRQQPGQSLTLIATANQGSEATYESGFVIDKFPISRPNLTFSTLTVSNMSPEDSSIYLCSAAGGENTEAFFGQGTRLTVV.